What follows describes a single TCR beta chain. Germline V lookup: CDR1 SEHNR, CDR2 FQNEAQ (reference sequence). The V and J ends lost 5 bases and 7 bases respectively, with 18 bases between them. CDR3 length: 14 residues. The table came from immunoSEQ multiplex PCR; TCRdb's copy has only in-frame clones and leaves some out. The table has hundreds of thousands of clones, approximately 84% seen once. The data belong to a study of blood T cell repertoires in COVID-19. Study summary: There were acute and convalescent COVID-19 samples, and they came from the United States, Italy and Spain.

Sequencing input: peripheral blood. The chain employs TRBV7-9 and TRBJ2-7, with a tentative D call TRBD1 (6 bases). The clonotype comes from a man aged 45-65 years with COVID-19, enrolled during active disease. The CDR3 DNA sequence: TGTGCCAGCAGCGACTCGGCGAGAAGGGGGGAGCAGTACTTC. The encoded protein is CASSDSARRGEQYF.